The 25 T cell receptor beta chains below were found in one sample sequenced in a study of cytomegalovirus exposure and HLA in healthy donors. Measured with immunoSEQ multiplex PCR; TCRdb has only the in-frame clones, and not every one. Of 110,000 to 150,000 clones listed, approximately 89% were seen once; the top ten hold approximately 0.7%. The sample consisted of PBMCs. The receptors originated from a man between 18 and 29 years old in good health and CMV-seronegative.

This sequence joins TRBV6-1 and TRBJ1-4; 9 bases fit TRBD1. Germline loops: CDR1 MNHNS, CDR2 SASEGT. The V segment lost 7 bases and the J segment 8 bases; nucleotides outside the gene matches: 11. The CDR3 contains 15 residues. CDR3 in DNA: TGTGCCAGCATATTAGGGACAGGGTTGGGCGAAAAACTGTTTTTT. It yields the protein CASILGTGLGEKLFF.

The rearrangement uses TRBV10-3 and TRBJ2-7; 13 bases align to TRBD2. The CDR3 totals 17 residues. V was clipped by 6 bases and J by 5 bases; unmatched bases: 13. Germline loops: CDR1 ENHRY, CDR2 SYGVKD. In DNA form, the CDR3 reads TGTGCCATCAGGGATGGGACTAGCGGGGACCTCCTGGACGAGCAGTACGTC. This codes for CAIRDGTSGDLLDEQYV.

This clone was picked up one time. The V call is TRBV6-5, the J call TRBJ1-2; D call uncertain. Germline V gene data show CDR1 as MNHEY and CDR2 as SVGAGI. V lost 0 bases, J lost 4 bases, and 6 bases lay in between. The CDR3 extends over 13 amino acids. The CDR3 here is CASSYSGFYGYTF. The CDR3, as DNA: TGTGCCAGCAGTTACTCGGGCTTCTATGGCTACACCTTC.

This clone was counted a single time. The chain uses TRBV7-9 and TRBJ2-1; the match to TRBD1 covers 10 bases. The V segment lost 1 base and the J segment 1 base; nucleotides outside the gene matches: 1. Germline CDR1 and CDR2: SEHNR and FQNEAQ (reference sequence). The CDR3 covers 16 residues. CDR3 amino acids: CASSLGGQGSYNEQFF. CDR3 nucleotide sequence: TGTGCCAGCAGCTTAGGGGGACAGGGGTCCTACAATGAGCAGTTCTTC. Full variable domain (outside the CDR3, taken from reference TRBV7-9 and TRBJ2-1): DTGVSQNPRHKITKRGQNVTFRCDPISEHNRLYWYRQTLGQGPEFLTYFQNEAQLEKSRLLSDRFSAERPKGSFSTLEIQRTEQGDSAMYLCASSLGGQGSYNEQFFGPGTRLTVL.

This rearrangement joins TRBV18 to TRBJ1-1; tentatively, D is TRBD1 (5 bases). The germline V gene encodes CDR1 KGHSH and CDR2 LQKENI. The CDR3 sequence is 13 residues long. The V gene lost 0 bases and the J gene lost 11 bases, with 13 bases spanning the gap. CDR3 sequence reads: CASSPPGRDGAFF. Here the CDR3 DNA reads TGTGCCAGCTCACCACCCGGCAGGGATGGTGCTTTCTTT. The whole variable domain, remainder taken from reference TRBV18 and TRBJ1-1, is NAGVMQNPRHLVRRRGQEARLRCSPMKGHSHVYWYRQLPEEGLKFMVYLQKENIIDESGMPKERFSAEFPKEGPSILRIQQVVRGDSAAYFCASSPPGRDGAFFGQGTRLTVV.

The chain is built from TRBV7-8 and TRBJ2-7, with a tentative D call TRBD2 (5 bases). Trimming took off 5 bases at V and 0 bases at J, with 11 bases between the two ends. The CDR3 extends over 14 amino acids. The V gene's germline CDR1 is SGHVS and CDR2 FQNEAQ. CDR3 in amino acids: CASSLRGPSYEQYF. As DNA, the CDR3 is TGTGCCAGCAGCCTCCGCGGGCCCTCCTACGAGCAGTACTTC.

The chain uses TRBV7-9 and TRBJ1-3; D is undetermined. Germline values: CDR1 SEHNR, CDR2 FQNEAQ (reference sequence). Trimming took 1 base from V and 0 from J, leaving 10 bases between them. The CDR3 is 16 amino acids. CDR3 bases: TGTGCCAGCAGCTTAGGGAGTTTTTCCTCTGGAAACACCATATATTTT. Residues: CASSLGSFSSGNTIYF.

The chain carries TRBV19 and TRBJ2-1, with D possibly matching TRBD1 (5 bases). CDR3 length: 20 residues. With 5 bases removed from V and 0 bases from J, the gap between germline ends came to 26 bases. Germline V CDR1 and CDR2: LNHDA, SQIVND (reference sequence). CDR3 bases: TGTGCCAGTAGTCCCATAACAGGTCGACGCGTTCCGAGCTCCTACAATGAGCAGTTCTTC. It codes for CASSPITGRRVPSSYNEQFF.

The gene calls are TRBV18 and TRBJ2-3; D unclear. The germline CDR1 and CDR2 sequences are KGHSH and LQKENI. There are 14 residues in the CDR3. The V gene lost 2 bases and the J gene lost 2 bases, with 8 bases spanning the gap. In nucleotides, the CDR3 is TGTGCCAGCTCACCAAATGGGCTCACAGATACGCAGTATTTT. As protein: CASSPNGLTDTQYF.

The V and J genes are TRBV7-8 and TRBJ2-7, with D maybe TRBD2 (6 bases). Trimming shortened V by 5 bases and J by 6 bases, and 17 bases separated the two germline ends. Germline assignment: CDR1 SGHVS and CDR2 FQNEAQ. The CDR3 covers 14 residues. CDR3 DNA sequence: TGTGCCAGCAGCCCGAGACTAGGAAAGTCCGAGCAGTACGTC. Its translation is CASSPRLGKSEQYV.

The V gene is TRBV19, the J gene TRBJ2-7; TRBD1 matches 9 bases. The V gene's germline CDR1 is LNHDA and CDR2 SQIVND (reference sequence). This CDR3 contains 13 residues. Germline trimming cut 4 bases from V and 4 bases from J; bases unmatched to any gene: 2. The CDR3 DNA reads as TGTGCCAGTAGTACCGGGACAGGGTACGAGCAGTACGTC. This codes for CASSTGTGYEQYV.

This chain links TRBV25-1 with TRBJ1-1; no clear D. The V gene lost 0 bases and the J gene lost 1 base, with 9 bases spanning the gap. CDR1 is MGHDK, CDR2 SYGVNS, per germline. The CDR3 extends over 15 amino acids. CDR3 protein: CASSEYRGGNTEAFF. CDR3 nucleotide sequence: TGTGCCAGCAGTGAATATCGGGGAGGGAACACTGAAGCTTTCTTT.

The V and J genes are TRBV30 and TRBJ2-2; tentatively, D is TRBD2 (6 bases). V was cut by 5 bases and J by 1 base, with 14 bases left in between. This CDR3 contains 15 residues. Germline V lookup: CDR1 GTSNPN, CDR2 SVGIG (reference sequence). In DNA, the CDR3 is TGTGCCTGGGGGCGGGACTGGAAGAACACCGGGGAGCTGTTTTTT. It codes for CAWGRDWKNTGELFF.

The chain combines TRBV7-9 with TRBJ2-5; TRBD2 agrees at 9 bases. The CDR3 has 17 amino acids. V lost 3 bases, J lost 4 bases, and 12 bases stayed unmatched. Germline assignment: CDR1 SEHNR and CDR2 FQNEAQ (reference sequence). The DNA for the CDR3 is TGTGCCAGCAGCTTTTGGGGACAGCGGGGGGCAGGAGAGACCCAGTACTTC. It is translated as CASSFWGQRGAGETQYF.

The chain recombines TRBV6-5 with TRBJ2-7; 9 bases map to TRBD1. The V gene's germline CDR1 is MNHEY and CDR2 SVGAGI. Germline trimming cut 6 bases from V and 3 bases from J; bases unmatched to any gene: 6. This CDR3 has 14 amino acids. The CDR3, as DNA: TGTGCCAGCAGCTGGGGACAGGGTGGCTACGAGCAGTACGTC. Translation gives CASSWGQGGYEQYV.

The chain recombines TRBV28 with TRBJ1-4; TRBD1 aligns across 9 bases. Germline V lookup: CDR1 MDHEN, CDR2 SYDVKM. This CDR3 spans 15 amino acids. Losses at the gene ends were 4 bases for V and 5 bases for J; bases not matched to a gene: 5. DNA of the CDR3: TGTGCCAGCAGTTCTACAGGGGGCGGAAATGAAAAACTGTTTTTT. Translating it yields CASSSTGGGNEKLFF.

This chain connects TRBV28 to TRBJ2-3; 9 bases agree with TRBD2. Per germline, CDR1 MDHEN and CDR2 SYDVKM. The CDR3 is made up of 16 amino acids. V shed 6 bases and J 1 base; nucleotides not matched to a gene: 8. DNA of the CDR3: TGTGCCAGCAGGCGGGGACTAGCCGGTCGCACAGATACGCAGTATTTT. It codes for CASRRGLAGRTDTQYF. Full variable domain (missing parts from reference TRBV28 and TRBJ2-3): DVKVTQSSRYLVKRTGEKVFLECVQDMDHENMFWYRQDPGLGLRLIYFSYDVKMKEKGDIPEGYSVSREKKERFSLILESASTNQTSMYLCASRRGLAGRTDTQYFGPGTRLTVL.

The chain carries TRBV4-1 and TRBJ2-2, with 10 bases aligning to TRBD2. The CDR3 runs 17 residues. CDR1 is MGHRA and CDR2 is YSYEKL in the germline V gene. V lost 1 base, J lost 2 bases, and 4 bases stayed unmatched. The DNA for the CDR3 is TGCGCCAGCAGCCAAGGGACTAGCGGAACCAACACCGGGGAGCTGTTTTTT. Translating it yields CASSQGTSGTNTGELFF.

This chain links TRBV5-6 with TRBJ2-7; possible D gene TRBD1, 5 bases. V dropped 4 bases and J dropped 3 bases, with 11 bases sitting between them. CDR3 length: 13 residues. Looked up from germline, CDR1 is SGHDT and CDR2 is YYEEEE. The CDR3 reads CASSRQNYYEQYV. The CDR3 DNA follows: TGTGCCAGCAGCCGACAGAACTACTACGAGCAGTACGTC.

The chain has TRBV7-2 and TRBJ2-5; 7 bases line up with TRBD1. Germline CDR1 is SGHTA and CDR2 is FQGNSA. The V segment lost 5 bases and the J segment 5 bases; nucleotides outside the gene matches: 5. This CDR3 is 13 amino acids long. The CDR3 coding sequence is TGTGCCAGCAGCCGGACAGGCCGTGAGACCCAGTACTTC. The encoded protein is CASSRTGRETQYF.

The chain is built from TRBV19 and TRBJ2-1; perhaps TRBD1 as D (6 bases). Trimming removed 5 bases at V and 2 bases at J, with 16 bases between. CDR3 size: 16 residues. Looked up from germline, CDR1 is LNHDA and CDR2 is SQIVND (reference sequence). The CDR3 sequence is CASSPFPGTTYNEQFF. Here the CDR3 DNA reads TGTGCCAGTAGTCCATTCCCCGGGACAACCTACAATGAGCAGTTCTTC.

The chain links TRBV2 to TRBJ2-7; TRBD1 is a possible D gene (5 bases). Germline V lookup: CDR1 SNHLY, CDR2 FYNNEI. The CDR3 contains 14 residues. The V and J ends lost 4 bases and 1 base respectively, with 11 bases between them. This CDR3 is CASSVQGLSYEQYV. The CDR3 nucleotides are TGTGCCAGCAGTGTTCAGGGCCTTTCCTACGAGCAGTACGTC.

The chain recombines TRBV7-2 with TRBJ2-1; TRBD1 aligns across 10 bases. The CDR3 covers 14 residues. Germline V gives CDR1 SGHTA, CDR2 FQGNSA. V shed 5 bases and J 6 bases; nucleotides not matched to a gene: 4. In nucleotides, the CDR3 is TGTGCCAGCAGCACTCGGACAGGGGGCAATGAGCAGTTCTTC. Protein: CASSTRTGGNEQFF.

V is TRBV19 and J is TRBJ1-1; D gene uncertain. V lost 9 bases and J 5 bases, leaving 19 bases between the germline ends. This CDR3 spans 14 amino acids. Germline V gene lookup returns CDR1 LNHDA and CDR2 SQIVND (reference sequence). CDR3 region: CASSYGVRGTEAFF. The CDR3 coding sequence is TGTGCCAGCTCCTACGGGGTACGAGGGACTGAAGCTTTCTTT.

This rearrangement joins TRBV5-1 to TRBJ2-3, with TRBD2 identical over 8 bases. The CDR3 consists of 15 residues. The V and J ends lost 4 bases and 0 bases, in that order; junction bases with no gene match: 4. The germline CDR1 and CDR2 sequences are SGHRS and YFSETQ. CDR3: CASSGTRGSTDTQYF. The CDR3 region has the DNA TGCGCCAGCAGCGGGACTAGGGGTAGCACAGATACGCAGTATTTT.